These 24 T cell receptor beta chains were sequenced from one sample in a study of blood T cell repertoires in COVID-19. Assay used: immunoSEQ multiplex PCR; TCRdb lists only in-frame clones, some missing. The data contain about 220,000 clones, over 70% of them singletons. The specimen sequenced was peripheral blood. The receptors were gathered from a woman between 65 and 79 years old with acute or convalescent COVID-19.

The chain recombines TRBV30 with TRBJ2-2, with 8 positions matching TRBD2. V trimming: 0 bases; J trimming: 4 bases; junction bases outside the gene matches: 13. This CDR3 is 18 amino acids long. CDR1 and CDR2 (germline): GTSNPN, SVGIG (reference sequence). CDR3 in DNA: TGTGCCTGGAGTGTACTGCGTTATAGCGGGGTGGGCACCGGGGAGCTGTTTTTT. Its protein is CAWSVLRYSGVGTGELFF.

This clone appeared a few times. The rearrangement links TRBV6-6 to TRBJ2-1; 14 bases match TRBD2. Germline V gene data show CDR1 as MNHNY and CDR2 as SVGAGI (reference sequence). CDR3 size: 13 residues. V lost 6 bases, J lost 13 bases, and 5 bases stayed unmatched. CDR3 region: CASSSTSGGAQFF. CDR3 coding DNA: TGTGCCAGCAGCTCGACTAGCGGGGGGGCTCAGTTCTTC.

V gene TRBV10-3 combines with J gene TRBJ2-7; TRBD2 might be the D (7 bases). The CDR3 sequence is 14 residues long. V lost 8 bases and J 6 bases, leaving 20 bases between the germline ends. In germline, CDR1 is ENHRY, CDR2 SYGVKD. The CDR3 sequence is CAIGPGTGGGEQYF. CDR3 nucleotide sequence: TGTGCCATCGGACCAGGGACGGGGGGCGGCGAGCAGTACTTC.

This clone was seen only once. The gene calls are TRBV7-2 and TRBJ2-3; D remains unclear. The V end lost 5 bases, the J end lost 5 bases, and 14 bases lay between the germline ends. The germline CDR1 and CDR2 sequences are SGHTA and FQGNSA. This CDR3 is built from 14 residues. CDR3 region: CASSAPMRLDTQYF. In DNA, the CDR3 is TGTGCCAGCAGCGCCCCTATGAGGCTAGATACGCAGTATTTT.

The rearrangement joins TRBV10-3 to TRBJ2-5; TRBD1 matches 11 bases. V lost 2 bases to trimming and J lost 5 bases; unmatched junction nucleotides: 10. CDR3 size: 17 residues. Germline V gene data show CDR1 as ENHRY and CDR2 as SYGVKD. In DNA form, the CDR3 reads TGTGCCATCAGTGAGGGACAGGGGGCGGTATTGCCGGAGACCCAGTACTTC. This translates into CAISEGQGAVLPETQYF.

The V and J genes are TRBV5-1 and TRBJ2-7, with 8 bases identical to TRBD1. The V gene's germline CDR1 is SGHRS and CDR2 YFSETQ. This CDR3 has 16 amino acids. Trimming took 0 bases from V and 0 from J; bases not matched to a gene: 5. The CDR3: CASSLAGQGLSYEQYF. The CDR3 DNA reads as TGCGCCAGCAGCTTGGCTGGACAGGGCCTCTCCTACGAGCAGTACTTC. The variable domain in full, completed from reference TRBV5-1 and TRBJ2-7, reads KAGVTQTPRYLIKTRGQQVTLSCSPISGHRSVSWYQQTPGQGLQFLFEYFSETQRNKGNFPGRFSGRQFSNSRSEMNVSTLELGDSALYLCASSLAGQGLSYEQYFGPGTRLTVT.

The chain joins TRBV4-1 to TRBJ2-3; D might be TRBD1 (6 bases). This CDR3 is built from 14 residues. Germline V lookup: CDR1 MGHRA, CDR2 YSYEKL. V lost 4 bases, J lost 1 base, and 9 bases lay in between. The DNA of the CDR3 is TGCGCCAGCAGCCGTGAGGGGGGCACAGATACGCAGTATTTT. Its translation: CASSREGGTDTQYF.

The chain has TRBV9 and TRBJ2-1, with 8 bases identical to TRBD1. V dropped 3 bases and J dropped 0; count of bases not matched to a gene: 2. The CDR3 spans 15 residues. CDR1 SGDLS and CDR2 YYNGEE come from the germline V gene. The CDR3 DNA follows: TGTGCCAGCAGCGGCAGGGGGCGCTCCTACAATGAGCAGTTCTTC. As protein: CASSGRGRSYNEQFF.

The rearrangement uses TRBV21-1 and TRBJ2-6; the listed D gene, TRBD1, was not tested against the DNA. TRBV21-1 is a pseudogene. There are 18 residues in the CDR3. The CDR3 bases are TGTGCCAGCAGCAAATTCGCCCAGGGGGTTTCTGGGGCCAACGTCCTGACTTTC. Translated, it gives CASSKFAQGVSGANVLTF.

This clone was recorded a few times. The chain uses TRBV11-2 and TRBJ1-1, with D possibly matching TRBD1 (5 bases). The CDR3 totals 14 residues. V lost 4 bases, J lost 1 base, and 10 bases lay in between. In germline, CDR1 is SGHAT, CDR2 FQNNGV. The CDR3 spells CASSWGDENTEAFF. CDR3 DNA: TGTGCCAGCAGCTGGGGCGACGAGAACACTGAAGCTTTCTTT.

V usage is TRBV10-1 and J usage is TRBJ2-1, with a weak D call TRBD2 (5 bases). The CDR3 has 15 amino acids. The germline V gene encodes CDR1 WNHNN and CDR2 SYGVQD (reference sequence). The germline V and J ends were trimmed by 2 bases and 2 bases, with 10 bases remaining between them. This chain's CDR3 is CASSETSGPYNEQFF. The CDR3 bases are TGCGCCAGCAGTGAGACTAGTGGCCCCTACAATGAGCAGTTCTTC.

This clone was observed a few times. V usage is TRBV3-1 (or the pseudogene TRBV3-2) and J usage is TRBJ2-7; the D gene is possibly TRBD2 (6 bases). The CDR3 is made up of 14 amino acids. Germline-derived CDR1 and CDR2 are LGHDT and YNNKEL (reference sequence). The V and J ends lost 1 base and 9 bases respectively, with 16 bases between them. The CDR3 loop is CASSQGSLGGVQYF. In DNA form, the CDR3 reads TGTGCCAGCAGCCAAGGCAGCCTAGGAGGGGTGCAGTACTTC.

V gene TRBV2 combines with J gene TRBJ1-1; 7 nucleotides align to TRBD1. The CDR3 length is 15 residues. Germline CDR1 is SNHLY and CDR2 is FYNNEI. V lost 2 bases, J lost 2 bases, and 5 bases stayed unmatched. In DNA form, the CDR3 reads TGTGCCAGCAGTGAAAGGTCAGGGGGTAACACTGAAGCTTTCTTT. It is translated as CASSERSGGNTEAFF.

The chain links TRBV7-3 to TRBJ2-6; unclear D gene. Germline V gene lookup returns CDR1 SGHTA and CDR2 FQGTGA. The V and J ends lost 4 bases and 2 bases respectively, with 9 bases between them. This CDR3 is built from 15 residues. The CDR3 DNA reads as TGTGCCAGCAGCTCCTCACTCACTGGGGCCAACGTCCTGACTTTC. Translation gives CASSSSLTGANVLTF.

The chain has TRBV5-1 and TRBJ1-1; D is unresolved. The CDR3 sequence is 13 residues long. Between the trimmed V and J ends, which lost 4 bases and 3 bases, there was a span of 10 bases. CDR1 and CDR2 (germline): SGHRS, YFSETQ. This CDR3 reads CASSKEPDTEAFF. CDR3 sequence (DNA): TGCGCCAGCAGCAAGGAGCCCGACACTGAAGCTTTCTTT.

The table lists this clone with a few counts. The chain uses TRBV3-1 (or the pseudogene TRBV3-2) and TRBJ2-1; the match to TRBD2 covers 7 bases. Germline V CDR1 and CDR2: LGHDT, YNNKEL (reference sequence). The ends lost 1 base at V and 8 bases at J; junction bases unmatched: 8. The CDR3 totals 15 residues. CDR3 in amino acids: CASSQVGGSGDEQFF. The CDR3 nucleotides are TGTGCCAGCAGCCAAGTCGGGGGGTCTGGCGATGAGCAGTTCTTC.

The rearrangement links TRBV3-1 (or the pseudogene TRBV3-2) to TRBJ1-2; D is possibly TRBD1 (5 bases). CDR1 is LGHDT, CDR2 YNNKEL, per germline (reference sequence). Trimming took off 1 base at V and 4 bases at J, with 10 bases between the two ends. This CDR3 is 14 amino acids long. Here the CDR3 reads CASSQGQGTYGYTF. The CDR3 DNA reads as TGTGCCAGCAGCCAAGGGCAGGGAACCTATGGCTACACCTTC.

This clone occurred a few times. The J gene is TRBJ2-4, the V gene TRBV5-1; D possibly corresponds to TRBD1 (5 bases). The V gene's germline CDR1 is SGHRS and CDR2 YFSETQ. The CDR3 is 15 amino acids. The V gene lost 1 base and the J gene lost 7 bases, with 15 bases spanning the gap. The DNA of the CDR3 is TGCGCCAGCAGCTTGTCTCTATCCAGGGCCAACATTCAGTACTTC. It specifies CASSLSLSRANIQYF.

The chain joins TRBV11-1 to TRBJ2-3, with 8 bases aligning to TRBD2. Germline assignment: CDR1 SGHAT and CDR2 FQDESV (reference sequence). The CDR3 is 16 amino acids. Trimming at V came to 2 bases and at J to 9 bases, leaving 13 bases not matched to a gene. The CDR3 protein is CASSLLQTNSGVTQYF. The DNA of the CDR3 is TGTGCCAGCAGCTTATTGCAGACAAATAGCGGGGTGACGCAGTATTTT.

The chain employs TRBV5-1 and TRBJ2-6, with D maybe TRBD1 (5 bases). The CDR3 has 16 amino acids. Germline V gene data show CDR1 as SGHRS and CDR2 as YFSETQ. The germline V and J ends were trimmed by 0 bases and 0 bases, with 7 bases remaining between them. CDR3 nucleotide sequence: TGCGCCAGCAGCTTGGGACAGCTCTCTGGGGCCAACGTCCTGACTTTC. Translation: CASSLGQLSGANVLTF.

The V and J genes are TRBV5-8 and TRBJ2-3, with 8 bases fitting TRBD1. CDR3 size: 15 residues. Trimming cost V 4 bases and J 2 bases; bases outside gene matches: 6. CDR1 SGHTS and CDR2 YDEGEE come from the germline V gene. Here the CDR3 DNA reads TGTGCCAGCAGCCGGGACAGGACCTACACAGATACGCAGTATTTT. Its protein product is CASSRDRTYTDTQYF.

This clone was detected only a few times. The chain uses TRBV3-1 (or the pseudogene TRBV3-2) and TRBJ2-5; D gene unclear. This CDR3 contains 13 residues. CDR1 is LGHDT and CDR2 is YNNKEL in the germline V gene (reference sequence). The V and J ends lost 0 bases and 9 bases respectively, with 11 bases between them. In nucleotides, the CDR3 is TGTGCCAGCAGCCAAGATGAGCTTACGGCCCAGTACTTC. The encoded protein is CASSQDELTAQYF.

V gene TRBV5-1 combines with J gene TRBJ1-1; TRBD1 matches at 11 bases. After removal of 6 bases from V and 4 bases from J, the junction contained 5 bases not matched to a gene. Germline V CDR1 and CDR2: SGHRS, YFSETQ. The CDR3 runs 14 residues. This CDR3 is CASTTGTGGTEAFF. Here the CDR3 DNA reads TGCGCCAGCACAACCGGGACAGGGGGCACTGAAGCTTTCTTT.

This rearrangement joins TRBV18 to TRBJ2-2, with TRBD1 matching 9 bases. Germline V gives CDR1 KGHSH, CDR2 LQKENI. The CDR3 contains 16 residues. After removal of 6 bases from V and 6 bases from J, the junction contained 11 bases not matched to a gene. The CDR3 loop reads CASSHPSGQGAGELFF. CDR3 DNA: TGTGCCAGCTCCCACCCATCGGGACAGGGAGCCGGGGAGCTGTTTTTT.